Listed below are T cell receptor beta chains from one sample, sequenced in a study of cytomegalovirus exposure and HLA in healthy donors. TCRdb keeps only in-frame clones here, not all; method: immunoSEQ multiplex PCR. The repertoire includes some 180,000 clones, around 76% of them detected once, and 2.5% sits in the top ten. Material: PBMCs. These receptors were collected from a woman under 40 in good health and CMV-seropositive. CDR3s include the opening cysteine and the closing phenylalanine or tryptophan. Fields, in order: J gene, CDR3 length, V gene, D gene, clone size, CDR3 DNA, CDR3 protein. The D gene is left open where the match is weak. The listing skips clone size in some rows; elsewhere it reads once, few, many or a size class.

j_gene: TRBJ2-2; len: 13; v_gene: TRBV6-6; d_gene: TRBD1; abundance: .; CDR3nt: TGTGCCAGTCGGACAGGGGTCACCGGGGAGCTGTTTTTT; CDR3aa: CASRTGVTGELFF
j_gene: TRBJ1-2; len: 12; v_gene: TRBV6-6; d_gene: TRBD1; abundance: few; CDR3nt: TGTGCCAGCAGTGGCCCGGGACAGGGATACACCTTC; CDR3aa: CASSGPGQGYTF
j_gene: TRBJ2-7; len: 15; v_gene: TRBV27; d_gene: TRBD1; abundance: .; CDR3nt: TGTGCCAGCAGCCGCCGGGACAGGTTCGCCTACGAGCAGTACTTC; CDR3aa: CASSRRDRFAYEQYF
j_gene: TRBJ1-3; len: 13; v_gene: TRBV19; d_gene: .; abundance: .; CDR3nt: TGTGCCAGTAGTCGCGGTACTGGAAACACCATATATTTT; CDR3aa: CASSRGTGNTIYF
j_gene: TRBJ1-4; len: 16; v_gene: TRBV7-8; d_gene: TRBD1; abundance: .; CDR3nt: TGTGCCAGCAGCCCCGGGACAGCAATAAGGAATGAAAAACTGTTTTTT; CDR3aa: CASSPGTAIRNEKLFF
j_gene: TRBJ1-2; len: 11; v_gene: TRBV21-1; d_gene: .; abundance: few; CDR3nt: TGTGGAAGGGACAGGGGGCCTGGCTACACCTTC; CDR3aa: CGRDRGPGYTF
j_gene: TRBJ2-1; len: 14; v_gene: TRBV6-5; d_gene: .; abundance: .; CDR3nt: TGTGCCAGCAGTTACGCGCTCTGGGGAGCCGAGCAGTTCTTC; CDR3aa: CASSYALWGAEQFF
j_gene: TRBJ1-5; len: 17; v_gene: TRBV7-2; d_gene: TRBD1; abundance: .; CDR3nt: TGTGCCAGCAGCACAAACCTTGGGACAGGTAGCAATCAGCCCCAGCATTTT; CDR3aa: CASSTNLGTGSNQPQHF
j_gene: TRBJ2-7; len: 14; v_gene: TRBV7-2; d_gene: TRBD1; abundance: .; CDR3nt: TGTGCCAGCAGGCCGGACAGGATAACCTACGAGCAGTACTTC; CDR3aa: CASRPDRITYEQYF
j_gene: TRBJ1-4; len: 15; v_gene: TRBV5-5; d_gene: TRBD1; abundance: .; CDR3nt: TGTGCCAGCAACGCCGGGACAGCAACTAATGAAAAACTGTTTTTT; CDR3aa: CASNAGTATNEKLFF
j_gene: TRBJ2-5; len: 14; v_gene: TRBV7-9; d_gene: .; abundance: once; CDR3nt: TGTGCCAGCAGCTTAGCAGGAGGGCAAGAGACCCAGTACTTC; CDR3aa: CASSLAGGQETQYF
j_gene: TRBJ2-5; len: 17; v_gene: TRBV5-1; d_gene: TRBD2; abundance: .; CDR3nt: TGCGCCAGCAGTAACGGACTAGCGGGGGGGTACCAAGAGACCCAGTACTTC; CDR3aa: CASSNGLAGGYQETQYF
j_gene: TRBJ2-1; len: 16; v_gene: TRBV4-2; d_gene: TRBD2; abundance: few; CDR3nt: TGTGCCAGCAGCCATCCTAGCGGGGGGTCCTACAATGAGCAGTTCTTC; CDR3aa: CASSHPSGGSYNEQFF
j_gene: TRBJ1-2; len: 12; v_gene: TRBV19; d_gene: .; abundance: once; CDR3nt: TGTGCCAGTACCTTGGGGCGGTATGGCTACACCTTC; CDR3aa: CASTLGRYGYTF
j_gene: TRBJ1-4; len: 15; v_gene: TRBV19; d_gene: .; abundance: .; CDR3nt: TGTGCCAGTAACTCGCCCGGGAGAAGGGATGAAAAACTGTTTTTT; CDR3aa: CASNSPGRRDEKLFF
j_gene: TRBJ1-2; len: 16; v_gene: TRBV30; d_gene: TRBD1; abundance: .; CDR3nt: TGTGCCTGGAGTCATCCTCCGGGACAGGGGATCTATGGCTACACCTTC; CDR3aa: CAWSHPPGQGIYGYTF
j_gene: TRBJ2-2; len: 14; v_gene: TRBV6-5; d_gene: .; abundance: .; CDR3nt: TGTGCCAGCAGTTTTCAACAGTTCACCGGGGAGCTGTTTTTT; CDR3aa: CASSFQQFTGELFF
j_gene: TRBJ1-2; len: 16; v_gene: TRBV4-2; d_gene: TRBD1; abundance: .; CDR3nt: TGTGCCAGCAGCCAAGAGGGGGGACAGTCTAACTATGGCTACACCTTC; CDR3aa: CASSQEGGQSNYGYTF
j_gene: TRBJ1-4; len: 16; v_gene: TRBV2; d_gene: .; abundance: few; CDR3nt: TGTGCCAGCAGTGAAAACAGGCCTGTAGCTAATGAAAAACTGTTTTTT; CDR3aa: CASSENRPVANEKLFF
j_gene: TRBJ2-2; len: 16; v_gene: TRBV9; d_gene: .; abundance: .; CDR3nt: TGTGCCAGCAGCTCGTCGTGGGGCGTGAACACCGGGGAGCTGTTTTTT; CDR3aa: CASSSSWGVNTGELFF
j_gene: TRBJ1-2; len: 15; v_gene: TRBV7-9; d_gene: TRBD1; abundance: .; CDR3nt: TGTGCCAGCAGCTTCGTCGACAGGGGAAACTATGGCTACACCTTC; CDR3aa: CASSFVDRGNYGYTF
j_gene: TRBJ2-3; len: 14; v_gene: TRBV7-7; d_gene: TRBD1; abundance: .; CDR3nt: TGTGCCAGCAGCTTGGGACAGATCACAGATACGCAGTATTTT; CDR3aa: CASSLGQITDTQYF
j_gene: TRBJ1-1; len: 15; v_gene: TRBV27; d_gene: .; abundance: .; CDR3nt: TGTGCCAGCAGTTTATTTGGGGACATGAACACTGAAGCTTTCTTT; CDR3aa: CASSLFGDMNTEAFF
j_gene: TRBJ2-6; len: 17; v_gene: TRBV7-2; d_gene: TRBD1; abundance: .; CDR3nt: TGTGCCAGCAGCTCCGGGACAGGCAGCTCTGGGGCCAACGTCCTGACTTTC; CDR3aa: CASSSGTGSSGANVLTF
j_gene: TRBJ1-5; len: 13; v_gene: TRBV5-6; d_gene: .; abundance: .; CDR3nt: TGTGCCAGCAGCTTGGGACAAAGTCAGCCCCAGCATTTT; CDR3aa: CASSLGQSQPQHF
j_gene: TRBJ1-1; len: 14; v_gene: TRBV7-8; d_gene: .; abundance: .; CDR3nt: TGTGCCAGCAGCTTTCGCGTGATGAACACTGAAGCTTTCTTT; CDR3aa: CASSFRVMNTEAFF
j_gene: TRBJ2-1; len: 15; v_gene: TRBV11-2; d_gene: TRBD2; abundance: .; CDR3nt: TGTGCCAGCAGCTTAGTAGCGGGGCCCTACAATGAGCAGTTCTTC; CDR3aa: CASSLVAGPYNEQFF
j_gene: TRBJ1-2; len: 14; v_gene: TRBV27; d_gene: .; abundance: .; CDR3nt: TGTGCCAGCAGTTGGGCGGGGAGCAACTATGGCTACACCTTC; CDR3aa: CASSWAGSNYGYTF
j_gene: TRBJ2-3; len: 12; v_gene: TRBV14; d_gene: .; abundance: .; CDR3nt: TGTGCCAGCAGTCCACTACCAGATACGCAGTATTTT; CDR3aa: CASSPLPDTQYF
j_gene: TRBJ2-7; len: 14; v_gene: TRBV15; d_gene: .; abundance: .; CDR3nt: TGTGCCACCAGCAAAGGACTTTCGGCCTACGAGCAGTACTTC; CDR3aa: CATSKGLSAYEQYF
j_gene: TRBJ1-5; len: 14; v_gene: TRBV28; d_gene: .; abundance: .; CDR3nt: TGTGCCAGCAGCCGTGGGGGGGGCAATCAGCCCCAGCATTTT; CDR3aa: CASSRGGGNQPQHF
j_gene: TRBJ1-1; len: 14; v_gene: TRBV29-1; d_gene: .; abundance: .; CDR3nt: TGCAGCGGCAACCGGGACACCTCAGGCACTGAAGCTTTCTTT; CDR3aa: CSGNRDTSGTEAFF
j_gene: TRBJ1-1; len: 16; v_gene: TRBV7-9; d_gene: .; abundance: .; CDR3nt: TGTGCCAGCAGCTTAGGATCAGGCGGAACCGGGGGTGAGGCTTTCTTT; CDR3aa: CASSLGSGGTGGEAFF
j_gene: TRBJ2-3; len: 15; v_gene: TRBV19; d_gene: .; abundance: .; CDR3nt: TGTGCCAGTAGTCCCCCAGGGGGGTCCACAGATACGCAGTATTTT; CDR3aa: CASSPPGGSTDTQYF
j_gene: TRBJ2-7; len: 14; v_gene: TRBV9; d_gene: TRBD2; abundance: .; CDR3nt: TGTGCCAGCAGCCCCTCGCGGGGGGGCTTCGAGCAGTACTTC; CDR3aa: CASSPSRGGFEQYF
j_gene: TRBJ2-3; len: 13; v_gene: TRBV30; d_gene: .; abundance: few; CDR3nt: TGTGCCTGGAGTCAGAGGATCACAGATACGCAGTATTTT; CDR3aa: CAWSQRITDTQYF
j_gene: TRBJ2-7; len: 14; v_gene: TRBV28; d_gene: TRBD1; abundance: .; CDR3nt: TGTGCCAGCAGTTTTCCCGGCAGGGGGCCCGAGCAGTACTTC; CDR3aa: CASSFPGRGPEQYF
j_gene: TRBJ2-7; len: 15; v_gene: TRBV11-2; d_gene: TRBD1; abundance: few; CDR3nt: TGTGCCAGCAGCGCCCGGACAGGGGCGATCTTGGAGCAGTACTTC; CDR3aa: CASSARTGAILEQYF
j_gene: TRBJ2-6; len: 15; v_gene: TRBV6-1; d_gene: .; abundance: once; CDR3nt: TGTGCCAGCTATCGATCGAGCTCTGGGGCCAACGTCCTGACTTTC; CDR3aa: CASYRSSSGANVLTF
j_gene: TRBJ1-4; len: 15; v_gene: TRBV10-2; d_gene: TRBD1; abundance: few; CDR3nt: TGCGCCAGCAGTCGGACAGGGGGCGGTAATGAAAAACTGTTTTTT; CDR3aa: CASSRTGGGNEKLFF
j_gene: TRBJ2-2; len: 13; v_gene: TRBV7-2; d_gene: .; abundance: .; CDR3nt: TGTGCCAGCAGCTTGGGCAGCACCGGGGAGCTGTTTTTT; CDR3aa: CASSLGSTGELFF
j_gene: TRBJ2-6; len: 13; v_gene: TRBV7-3; d_gene: .; abundance: .; CDR3nt: TGTGCCAGCAGCCCACCCCAGACCAACGTCCTGACTTTC; CDR3aa: CASSPPQTNVLTF
j_gene: TRBJ2-7; len: 17; v_gene: TRBV11-1; d_gene: TRBD1; abundance: few; CDR3nt: TGTGCCAGCAGCTCCCAGACAAGGGGACAGGGGGCCTACGAGCAGTACTTC; CDR3aa: CASSSQTRGQGAYEQYF
j_gene: TRBJ2-3; len: 17; v_gene: TRBV7-8; d_gene: TRBD2; abundance: few; CDR3nt: TGTGCCAGCAGCTTAGGGACTAGCGGGGGGAGCACAGATACGCAGTATTTT; CDR3aa: CASSLGTSGGSTDTQYF
j_gene: TRBJ1-3; len: 14; v_gene: TRBV5-1; d_gene: .; abundance: .; CDR3nt: TGCGCCAGCAGCCCCCTTCGTGTTGGAAACACCATATATTTT; CDR3aa: CASSPLRVGNTIYF
j_gene: TRBJ2-7; len: 17; v_gene: TRBV7-9; d_gene: .; abundance: .; CDR3nt: TGTGCCAGCAGCCGCCCACCCGAGGGGGGGAACTCCTACGAGCAGTACTTC; CDR3aa: CASSRPPEGGNSYEQYF
j_gene: TRBJ1-2; len: 14; v_gene: TRBV5-4; d_gene: .; abundance: .; CDR3nt: TGTGCCAGCAGCTCTTTGGGAGGGACATATGGCTACACCTTC; CDR3aa: CASSSLGGTYGYTF
j_gene: TRBJ1-5; len: 14; v_gene: TRBV4-1; d_gene: .; abundance: .; CDR3nt: TGCGCCAGCAGCCAAGATGACAACAATCAGCCCCAGCATTTT; CDR3aa: CASSQDDNNQPQHF
j_gene: TRBJ2-7; len: 15; v_gene: TRBV11-3; d_gene: TRBD2; abundance: .; CDR3nt: TGTGCCAGCAGCTTAGATCAGCGGGAGACCTACGAGCAGTACTTC; CDR3aa: CASSLDQRETYEQYF
j_gene: TRBJ2-6; len: 19; v_gene: TRBV7-2; d_gene: TRBD1; abundance: .; CDR3nt: TGTGCCAGCAGCTTAAGGACCGGGACAGGGGGCTCTGGGGCCAACGTCCTGACTTTC; CDR3aa: CASSLRTGTGGSGANVLTF
j_gene: TRBJ1-5; len: 15; v_gene: TRBV7-8; d_gene: .; abundance: once; CDR3nt: TGTGCCAGCAGCTTACGTGAGGCTAGCAATCAGCCCCAGCATTTT; CDR3aa: CASSLREASNQPQHF